The sequence of this TCR beta chain was determined in a study of a mutant IDH1 vaccine in newly diagnosed glioma (dated by TCRdb to the early 2020s). Study-level background: Patients were given eight vaccinations, in weeks 1, 3, 5, 7, 11, 15, 19 and 23, which matched visits V03 through V10. Prior to enrollment, standard therapy consisting of radiotherapy alone, temozolomide alone, or radiochemotherapy with temozolomide had been administered to patients, with the combination being received by most patients. Longitudinal TCRB deep sequencing was done for some 26 treated patients, wherever samples were available for exploratory analyses. The roughly 35 treated patients were around 60% male and around 40% female, with a mean age of approximately 40 years. Peripheral blood was collected at six visits: V03 (baseline), V05, V07, V10, V12 and V13. Vaccination started 4-6 weeks after radiotherapy alone, or was given together with temozolomide cycles in the groups whose treatment included chemotherapy. The full study reports these points: No apparent relationship was observed between pseudoprogression and alterations in the top peripheral T cell clonotypes detected by TCRB sequencing. Availability determined which PBMC samples were chosen for TCRB deep sequencing. Across multiple MHC alleles, vaccine-induced immune responses were seen in 93.3% of patients. It was noted by the authors that analyses of patient blood samples could not be reproduced owing to sample limitations.

Libraries were made using the immunoSEQ multiplex PCR assay. Rearranged TCR beta chain sequences were amplified with the hsTCRB Kit following the manufacturer's protocol. TCRB libraries were sequenced on an Illumina MiSeq. Processing in the source paper ran as follows. Demultiplexing, trimming and gene mapping were performed with the kit vendor's proprietary platform. The source is immuneACCESS, and TCRdb retained only in-frame sequences with V and J called. Part of the clones is not carried over; for the studies checked, unresolved V genes explain less than half of this, and the remainder is unexplained. The V and J calls and clone size come from that table; D and trimming were worked out from the DNA. The sample includes about 21,000 clones, with 85% to 90% observed a single time. Around 5.7% of the sample comes from the top ten. For this clone: Its binding antigen is unknown. Base qualities are not provided; no much larger clone lies one nucleotide away.

This specimen's time point label, interpreted: week 11, during vaccination. A 20-mer mutant IDH1 peptide at 300 micrograms in Montanide made up each vaccine dose, which was injected subcutaneously together with topical imiquimod. Donors had newly diagnosed WHO grade 3 or 4 IDH1-mutant astrocytomas with loss of nuclear ATRX. The samples were drawn from NOA16, a multicentre, single-arm, open-label phase I trial in Germany that tested a mutant IDH1 peptide vaccine in humans for the first time. The DNeasy Blood and Tissue Kit was used to extract genomic DNA from EDTA blood for TCRB sequencing. The input for sequencing was PBMCs, taken from a glioma patient whose treatment included an IDH1 peptide vaccine. This sequence originates from a woman aged 40 to 50 with glioma.

The CDR3 is CASSLGVTGHRMALGELFF. The nucleotide sequence is TGTGCCAGCAGCTTGGGCGTGACAGGGCATCGGATGGCACTAGGGGAGCTGTTTTTT. Rearrangement joined TRBV5-5 to TRBJ2-2; 7 bases in between match TRBD1. The CDR3 covers 19 residues, taking in both the cysteine and the phenylalanine. The sequence is cut down to CDR3 DNA, 57 bases in frame from base 1. For CDR1 and CDR2, the germline V gene (reference sequence) lists SGHKS and YYEKEE. For this chain, trimming is 0 bases at the V end and 8 bases at the J end, and the number of junction bases without a gene match is 19.